The clone carrying this T cell receptor beta chain was detected many times. This sample is part of a study of T cells in Graves' hyperthyroidism and ophthalmopathy. From germline, CDR1 is MNHEY and CDR2 SMNVEV (reference sequence). This CDR3 is built from 14 residues. Trimming cost V 1 base and J 5 bases, with 9 bases left between them. It was uncontrolled infection, other autoimmune disease, pregnancy or lactation that excluded patients. Blood was drawn at first hyperthyroidism diagnosis, before any ophthalmopathy symptoms. What was amplified from RNA transcripts were TCR beta CDR3 regions. The HTBI set primed first-round TCR CDR3 RT-PCR. TCRdb processed the multiplex PCR reads anew with MiXCR; each CDR3 protein has one entry. This sample has about 770,000 distinct CDR3 sequences; approximately 18% occur once, and the top ten carry roughly a sixth.

The source material was blood. This receptor was identified in a woman aged 50 to 60 with Graves' hyperthyroidism that later progressed to Graves' ophthalmopathy. This chain connects TRBV27 to TRBJ1-5, with a weak D call TRBD1 (5 bases). This chain's CDR3 is CASSLWLGDQPQHF. Written as DNA, the CDR3 is TGTGCCAGCAGTTTATGGCTAGGGGATCAGCCCCAGCATTTT.